The 7 T cell receptor beta chains below all came from one sample that was sequenced in a study of blood T cell repertoires in COVID-19. TCRdb's copy holds only in-frame clones and misses some; the assay was immunoSEQ multiplex PCR. The repertoire holds 28,000 or so clones, with 90% to 95% as singletons. Sequencing was performed on peripheral blood. All receptors derive from a human donor in a cohort sampled during active COVID-19.

The gene calls are TRBV5-1 and TRBJ1-6; D uncertain. Trimming cost V 0 bases and J 4 bases, with 5 bases left between them. The CDR3 runs 14 residues. CDR1 is SGHRS, CDR2 YFSETQ, per germline. The CDR3 sequence: CASSLDRYNSPLHF. In DNA, the CDR3 is TGCGCCAGCAGCTTGGACAGATATAATTCACCCCTCCACTTT.

This clone was counted only a few times. The genes are TRBV5-1 and TRBJ2-1; TRBD1 matches 7 bases. J was trimmed by 6 bases and V by 4 bases; bases with no gene match: 16. Germline CDR1 is SGHRS and CDR2 is YFSETQ. The CDR3 contains 17 residues. Here the CDR3 DNA reads TGCGCCAGCAGCCCACGACCGACAGGGAATAGTGGCAATGAGCAGTTCTTC. This sequence encodes CASSPRPTGNSGNEQFF.

This clone showed up just once. The J gene is TRBJ1-3, the V gene TRBV11-3, with 7 nucleotides matching TRBD1. Germline CDR1 reads SGHNT; CDR2 reads YENEEA. The ends lost 5 bases at V and 3 bases at J; junction bases unmatched: 7. This CDR3 region has 15 residues. Here the CDR3 reads CASSNDRVYGNTIYF. CDR3 sequence (DNA): TGTGCCAGCAGCAACGACAGGGTCTATGGAAACACCATATATTTT.

The chain carries TRBV7-9 and TRBJ1-5; 10 positions agree with TRBD1. Germline values: CDR1 SEHNR, CDR2 FQNEAQ (reference sequence). The CDR3 length is 15 residues. The ends lost 1 base at V and 7 bases at J; junction bases unmatched: 4. Here the CDR3 reads CASSLGQGAGQPQHF. As DNA, the CDR3 is TGTGCCAGCAGCTTAGGACAGGGGGCAGGCCAGCCCCAGCATTTT.

The sample holds one count of this clone. The chain has TRBV6-5 and TRBJ2-5, with TRBD1 identical over 10 bases. V was clipped by 2 bases and J by 5 bases; unmatched bases: 5. Germline loops: CDR1 MNHEY, CDR2 SVGAGI. This CDR3 is 15 amino acids long. As DNA, the CDR3 is TGTGCCAGCAGTTACGTGGGACAGGGGCCGGAGACCCAGTACTTC. This sequence encodes CASSYVGQGPETQYF.

This rearrangement joins TRBV9 to TRBJ2-5; 9 bases agree with TRBD1. Unmatched junction bases numbered 8, after V lost 0 bases and J lost 5 bases. The length of the CDR3 is 16 residues. Germline V gene sequence: CDR1 SGDLS, CDR2 YYNGEE. The CDR3 DNA follows: TGTGCCAGCAGCGTAGACGTGACAGGGGGTGGGGAGACCCAGTACTTC. Its protein is CASSVDVTGGGETQYF.

The chain links TRBV2 to TRBJ2-6, with D unclear. V was shortened by 4 bases and J by 1 base, with 8 bases between the two germline ends. The CDR3 has 15 amino acids. From germline, CDR1 is SNHLY and CDR2 FYNNEI. DNA of the CDR3: TGTGCCAGCAGTGCCAGGTTGTCTGGGGCCAACGTCCTGACTTTC. Residues: CASSARLSGANVLTF.